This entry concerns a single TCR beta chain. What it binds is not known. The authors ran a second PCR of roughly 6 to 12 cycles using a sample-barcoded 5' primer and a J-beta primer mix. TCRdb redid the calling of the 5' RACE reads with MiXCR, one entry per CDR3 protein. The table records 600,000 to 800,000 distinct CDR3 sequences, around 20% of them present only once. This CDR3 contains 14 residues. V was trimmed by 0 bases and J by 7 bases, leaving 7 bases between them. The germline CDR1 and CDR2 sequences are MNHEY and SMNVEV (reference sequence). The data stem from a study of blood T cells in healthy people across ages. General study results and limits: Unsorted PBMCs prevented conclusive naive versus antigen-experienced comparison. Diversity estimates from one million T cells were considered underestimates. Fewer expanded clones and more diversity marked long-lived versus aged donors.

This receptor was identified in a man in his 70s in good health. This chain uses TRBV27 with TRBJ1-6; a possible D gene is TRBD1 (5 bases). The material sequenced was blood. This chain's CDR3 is CASSLSGENSPLHF. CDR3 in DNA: TGTGCCAGCAGTTTATCGGGGGAGAATTCACCCCTCCACTTT.